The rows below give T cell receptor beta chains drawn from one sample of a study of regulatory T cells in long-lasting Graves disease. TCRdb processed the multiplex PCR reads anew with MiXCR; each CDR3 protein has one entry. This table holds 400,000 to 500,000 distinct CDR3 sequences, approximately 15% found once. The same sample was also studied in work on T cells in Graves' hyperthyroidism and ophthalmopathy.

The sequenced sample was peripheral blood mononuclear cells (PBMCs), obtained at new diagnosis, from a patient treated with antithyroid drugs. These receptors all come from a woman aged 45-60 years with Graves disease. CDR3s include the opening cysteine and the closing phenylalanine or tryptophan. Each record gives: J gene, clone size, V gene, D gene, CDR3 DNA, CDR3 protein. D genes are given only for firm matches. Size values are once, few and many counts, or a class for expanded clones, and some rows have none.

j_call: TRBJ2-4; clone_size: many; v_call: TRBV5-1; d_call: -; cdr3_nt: TGCGCCAGCAGCTTACGGGGGGCTGGAAACATTCAGTACTTC; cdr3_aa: CASSLRGAGNIQYF
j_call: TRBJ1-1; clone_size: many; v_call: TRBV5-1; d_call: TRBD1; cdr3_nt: TGCGCCAGCAGCCTACGACAGGGGGCGGATGAAGCTTTCTTT; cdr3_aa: CASSLRQGADEAFF
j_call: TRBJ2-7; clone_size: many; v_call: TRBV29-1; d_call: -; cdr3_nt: TGCAGCGCTGGTGAAGGAGGGTCTCGCGAGCAGTACTTC; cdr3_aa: CSAGEGGSREQYF
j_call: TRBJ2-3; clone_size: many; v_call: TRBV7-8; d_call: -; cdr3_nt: TGTGCCAGCAGCTTACCAGGCGGTGGGGGCACAGATACGCAGTATTTT; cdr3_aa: CASSLPGGGGTDTQYF
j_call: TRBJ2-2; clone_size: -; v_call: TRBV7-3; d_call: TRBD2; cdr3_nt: TGTGCCAGCAGCAAGGGACTAGCGGGAGCCACCGGGGAGCTGTTTTTT; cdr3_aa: CASSKGLAGATGELFF
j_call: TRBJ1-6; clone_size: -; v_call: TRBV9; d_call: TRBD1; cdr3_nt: TGTGCCAGCAGCGTAGGACAGGGGGCCGAGGTTAATTCACCCCTCCACTTT; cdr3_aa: CASSVGQGAEVNSPLHF
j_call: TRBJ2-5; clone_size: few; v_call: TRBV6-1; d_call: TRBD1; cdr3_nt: TGTGCCAGCAAACCGGGACAGGGGGCAGAGACCCAGTACTTC; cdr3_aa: CASKPGQGAETQYF
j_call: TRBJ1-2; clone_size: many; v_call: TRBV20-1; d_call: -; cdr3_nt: TGCAGTGCTAGAGACCTCTTATCGACAAGCAGCTATGGCTACACCTTC; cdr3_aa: CSARDLLSTSSYGYTF
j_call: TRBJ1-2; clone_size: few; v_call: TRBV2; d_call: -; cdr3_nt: TGTGCCAGCAGTGTAGGGACTGTCGTCTATGGCTACACCTTC; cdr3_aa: CASSVGTVVYGYTF
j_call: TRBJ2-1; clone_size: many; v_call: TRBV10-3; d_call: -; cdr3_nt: TGTGCCATCAGTGGGGCGCGGCGGGATAGCTACAATGAGCAGTTCTTC; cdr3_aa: CAISGARRDSYNEQFF
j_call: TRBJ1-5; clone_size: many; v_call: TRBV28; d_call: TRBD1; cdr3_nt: TGTGCCAGCAGTTCACGAGATAGGGACAGGGGGGGCAATCAGCCCCAGCATTTT; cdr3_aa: CASSSRDRDRGGNQPQHF
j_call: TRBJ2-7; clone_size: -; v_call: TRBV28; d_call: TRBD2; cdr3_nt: TGTGCCAGCAGTTACTTAAGATCACTAGCGGGAGTTAATTACGAGCAGTACTTC; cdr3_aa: CASSYLRSLAGVNYEQYF
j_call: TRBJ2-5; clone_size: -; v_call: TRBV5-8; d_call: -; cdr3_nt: TGTGCCAGCAGCTTGGGATGGAGAGGGACCCAGTACTTC; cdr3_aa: CASSLGWRGTQYF
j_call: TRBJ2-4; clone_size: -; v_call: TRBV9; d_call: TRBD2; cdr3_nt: TGTGCCAGCAGCGCCGGGACTAGCGGTCCAAGGAATAACATTCAGTACTTC; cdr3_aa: CASSAGTSGPRNNIQYF
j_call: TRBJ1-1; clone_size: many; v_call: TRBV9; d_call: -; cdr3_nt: TGTGCCAGCAGCGGGGGGACGGCGATGAACACTGAAGCTTTCTTT; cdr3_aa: CASSGGTAMNTEAFF
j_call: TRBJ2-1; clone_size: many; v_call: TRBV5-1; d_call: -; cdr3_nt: TGCGCCAGCAGCCGATCGACAGTAGGGATCGATGAGCAGTTCTTC; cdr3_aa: CASSRSTVGIDEQFF
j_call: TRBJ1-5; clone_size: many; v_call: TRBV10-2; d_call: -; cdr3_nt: TGCGCCAGCAGTGAGAATGGGGGACCCAATCAGCCCCAGCATTTT; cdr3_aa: CASSENGGPNQPQHF
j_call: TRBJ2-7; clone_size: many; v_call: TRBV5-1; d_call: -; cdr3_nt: TGCGCCAGCAGCTCGGTCGGGGGCCCTTCCTACGAGCAGTACTTC; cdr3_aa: CASSSVGGPSYEQYF
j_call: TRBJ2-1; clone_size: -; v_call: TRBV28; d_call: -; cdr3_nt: TGTGCCAGCAGTATCGGGAGTGTAGATGAGCAGTTCTTC; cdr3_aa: CASSIGSVDEQFF
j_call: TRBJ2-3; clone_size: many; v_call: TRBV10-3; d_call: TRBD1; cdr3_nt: TGTGCCATCAGACACGACAGGGGAGGAGATACGCAGTATTTT; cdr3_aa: CAIRHDRGGDTQYF
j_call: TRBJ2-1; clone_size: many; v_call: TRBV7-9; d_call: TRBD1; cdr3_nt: TGTGCCAGCAGCCGTAGGACAGGGGAGACTATCGGCAATGAGCAGTTCTTC; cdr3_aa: CASSRRTGETIGNEQFF
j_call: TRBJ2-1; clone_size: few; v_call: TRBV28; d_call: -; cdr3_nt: TGTGCCAGCAGTTACCCAGAGGTCCCGATCAACTCCTACAATGAGCAGTTCTTC; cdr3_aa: CASSYPEVPINSYNEQFF
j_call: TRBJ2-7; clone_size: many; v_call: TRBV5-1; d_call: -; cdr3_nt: TGCGCCAGCAGGCCGGGGGCGCGGGGAGGTCCCTACGAGCAGTACTTC; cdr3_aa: CASRPGARGGPYEQYF
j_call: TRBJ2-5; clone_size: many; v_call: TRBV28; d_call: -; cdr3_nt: TGTGCCAGCAGTTCCGGGAGTGAGACCCAGTACTTC; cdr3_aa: CASSSGSETQYF
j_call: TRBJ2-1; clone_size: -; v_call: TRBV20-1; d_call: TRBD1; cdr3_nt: TGCAGTGCTAGAGAAGGGGACAGGTGGTTAGTATACAATGAGCAGTTCTTC; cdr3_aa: CSAREGDRWLVYNEQFF